The 19 T cell receptor beta chains given below trace back to one sample, sequenced in a study of blood T cell repertoires in COVID-19 (dated by TCRdb to about 2020). The library was prepared using the immunoSEQ multiplex PCR assay. In its TCRdb copy, this immuneACCESS table keeps in-frame sequences only and misses some clones. Where compared with another copy, unresolved V genes explain less than half of these, and the others have no known cause. The sample table shows around 75,000 clones, and around 80% are seen once. Over 10% of the sample is held by the ten biggest clonotypes. The specimen sequenced was peripheral blood. These receptors were collected from a man in his fifties or sixties with COVID-19, enrolled during active disease.

The chain employs TRBV7-8 and TRBJ2-5, with 7 nucleotides matching TRBD1. The V segment lost 5 bases and the J segment 4 bases; nucleotides outside the gene matches: 10. CDR3 length: 15 residues. Germline V gene sequence: CDR1 SGHVS, CDR2 FQNEAQ. The CDR3 DNA is TGTGCCAGCAGCCCCTCAGGCAGGGGGTCAGAGACCCAGTACTTC. Encoded protein: CASSPSGRGSETQYF.

The CDR3 is CASKVGTREQFF. For the CDR3, the DNA is TGTGCCAGCAAGGTCGGGACTAGGGAGCAGTTCTTC. The genes are TRBV25-1 and TRBJ2-1; 8 bases map to TRBD2. Germline-derived CDR1 and CDR2 are MGHDK and SYGVNS. This CDR3 comprises 12 residues. The V segment lost 7 bases and the J segment 10 bases; nucleotides outside the gene matches: 6.

The V call is TRBV29-1, the J call TRBJ2-1, with 9 bases matching TRBD2. The V and J ends lost 7 bases and 5 bases, in that order; junction bases with no gene match: 12. Per the germline V gene, CDR1 is SQVTM and CDR2 is ANQGSEA. This CDR3 contains 15 residues. The CDR3 is CSAGTPLAGHNEQFF. CDR3 DNA sequence: TGCAGCGCCGGAACCCCCCTAGCGGGACACAATGAGCAGTTCTTC.

V is TRBV5-1 and J is TRBJ2-1, with a weak D call TRBD1 (7 bases). Per the germline V gene, CDR1 is SGHRS and CDR2 is YFSETQ. The CDR3 has 15 amino acids. V lost 4 bases and J 3 bases, leaving 14 bases between the germline ends. Written as DNA, the CDR3 is TGCGCCAGCAGCCAAACAGGGGACTTCTACAATGAGCAGTTCTTC. Amino acid sequence: CASSQTGDFYNEQFF.

The chain joins TRBV3-1 (or the pseudogene TRBV3-2) to TRBJ2-7, with D possibly TRBD1 on 6 matching bases. V was shortened by 4 bases and J by 7 bases, with 17 bases between the two germline ends. Germline assignment: CDR1 LGHDT and CDR2 YNNKEL (reference sequence). There are 14 residues in the CDR3. DNA for the CDR3: TGTGCCAGCAGCCCCCTCGGCAGGGGCTGGGAGCAGTACTTC. Its protein is CASSPLGRGWEQYF.

This clone has a single count. The chain links TRBV5-1 to TRBJ2-7; a weak D match, TRBD1 (6 bases). This CDR3 region has 15 residues. V shed 1 base and J shed 2 bases, with 13 bases lying between them. Germline lookup yields CDR1 SGHRS and CDR2 YFSETQ. The CDR3 DNA follows: TGCGCCAGCAGCTTGAGGACAGACACACCCTACGAGCAGTACTTC. Translating it yields CASSLRTDTPYEQYF.

The chain carries TRBV28 and TRBJ1-2, with a possible D match to TRBD1 (6 bases). The CDR3 is 11 residues long. V lost 7 bases, J lost 7 bases, and 10 bases lay in between. Germline loops: CDR1 MDHEN, CDR2 SYDVKM. This chain's CDR3 is CASTSQGGYTF. CDR3 nucleotides: TGTGCCAGCACCTCACAGGGTGGCTACACCTTC.

The chain joins TRBV24-1 to TRBJ1-5; possibly TRBD1 for D (5 bases). In germline, CDR1 is KGHDR, CDR2 SFDVKD. This CDR3 has 12 amino acids. V lost 6 bases to trimming and J lost 7 bases, with 9 bases between them. Here the CDR3 reads CATSRGGQPQHF. The DNA of the CDR3 is TGTGCCACCAGTCGGGGGGGGCAGCCCCAGCATTTT.

The V call is TRBV25-1, the J call TRBJ2-7; possibly TRBD2 for D (6 bases). This CDR3 region has 18 residues. Germline V gene sequence: CDR1 MGHDK, CDR2 SYGVNS. The germline V and J ends were trimmed by 4 bases and 6 bases, with 28 bases remaining between them. The CDR3 DNA follows: TGTGCCAGCAGTGCCTCGACTCCCTCTCGAGGGAGGATCGGCGAGCAGTACTTC. This gives the protein CASSASTPSRGRIGEQYF.

The gene calls are TRBV21-1 and TRBJ2-1; the table's TRBD2 call for D was not verified on the DNA. TRBV21-1 is a pseudogene locus. This CDR3 comprises 16 residues. In DNA, the CDR3 is TGTGCCAGCACCTCAAACGGACTAGCGCTTTACAATGAGCAGTTCTTC. The encoded protein is CASTSNGLALYNEQFF.

V is TRBV2 and J is TRBJ1-5, with 7 bases identical to TRBD1. The CDR3 is made up of 13 amino acids. V shed 6 bases and J 4 bases; nucleotides not matched to a gene: 3. Germline V gene sequence: CDR1 SNHLY, CDR2 FYNNEI. In DNA, the CDR3 is TGTGCCAGCAGGGGGGACAGTAATCAGCCCCAGCATTTT. Protein product: CASRGDSNQPQHF.

The rearrangement links TRBV4-3 to TRBJ2-5; tentative D call: TRBD2 (5 bases). Per germline, CDR1 LGHNA and CDR2 YSLEER. This CDR3 spans 15 amino acids. V was pared by 0 bases and J by 4 bases, with 12 bases between. The CDR3 nucleotides are TGCGCCAGCAGCCAAGAGGGGAGTTGGGGAGAGACCCAGTACTTC. This codes for CASSQEGSWGETQYF.

The CDR3 region is CASSQDIQGANTGELFF. CDR3 DNA: TGCGCCAGCAGCCAAGATATCCAGGGGGCTAACACCGGGGAGCTGTTTTTT. The rearrangement links TRBV4-1 to TRBJ2-2, with 8 bases that match TRBD1. Germline CDR1 MGHRA, CDR2 YSYEKL. This CDR3 is built from 17 residues. Trimming at V came to 0 bases and at J to 2 bases, leaving 5 bases not matched to a gene.

This clone has just a few counts. The V gene is TRBV5-1, the J gene TRBJ2-2; TRBD2 matches 10 bases. Germline CDR1 reads SGHRS; CDR2 reads YFSETQ. Losses at the gene ends were 4 bases for V and 7 bases for J; bases not matched to a gene: 10. The CDR3 extends over 16 amino acids. The DNA of the CDR3 is TGCGCCAGCAGCATCCTTCCCGGGACTAGCGTCGGGGAGCTGTTTTTT. Its protein product is CASSILPGTSVGELFF. The complete variable domain, with remaining parts taken from reference TRBV5-1 and TRBJ2-2, reads KAGVTQTPRYLIKTRGQQVTLSCSPISGHRSVSWYQQTPGQGLQFLFEYFSETQRNKGNFPGRFSGRQFSNSRSEMNVSTLELGDSALYLCASSILPGTSVGELFFGEGSRLTVL.

The chain recombines TRBV4-2 with TRBJ2-7, with D possibly being TRBD1 (6 bases). The germline V gene encodes CDR1 LGHNA and CDR2 YNFKEQ. The CDR3 runs to 16 residues. V was shortened by 5 bases and J by 2 bases, with 19 bases between the two germline ends. This CDR3 reads CASSARFTGQTYEQYF. The CDR3 DNA follows: TGTGCCAGCAGCGCAAGATTCACAGGGCAAACCTACGAGCAGTACTTC.

This chain links TRBV5-1 with TRBJ1-1, with a weak D call TRBD1 (5 bases). V lost 0 bases to trimming and J lost 5 bases, with 14 bases between them. From germline, CDR1 is SGHRS and CDR2 YFSETQ. This CDR3 is 15 amino acids long. Written as DNA, the CDR3 is TGCGCCAGCAGCTTGGTTGGGGGGATCAATACTGAAGCTTTCTTT. It translates to CASSLVGGINTEAFF.

The chain uses TRBV5-6 and TRBJ2-7, with TRBD1 matching over 7 bases. The CDR3 extends over 14 amino acids. The junction had 6 bases not matched to a gene; V was cut back by 0 bases and J by 6 bases. Germline lookup yields CDR1 SGHDT and CDR2 YYEEEE. The CDR3 here is CASSLGQGLVEQYF. CDR3 DNA sequence: TGTGCCAGCAGCTTGGGACAGGGTCTGGTCGAGCAGTACTTC.

This sequence joins TRBV6-1 and TRBJ1-5, with D tentatively TRBD1 (6 bases). In germline, CDR1 is MNHNS, CDR2 SASEGT. The V and J ends lost 1 base and 0 bases respectively, with 7 bases between them. The length of the CDR3 is 15 residues. The CDR3, as DNA: TGTGCCAGCAGTGAAGGGACAGTTAGCAATCAGCCCCAGCATTTT. This encodes CASSEGTVSNQPQHF.

This chain uses TRBV7-2 with TRBJ2-3; no firm D call. Per germline, CDR1 SGHTA and CDR2 FQGNSA. Between the trimmed V and J ends, which lost 6 bases and 3 bases, there was a span of 4 bases. CDR3 size: 11 residues. The CDR3 sequence: CASSPTDTQYF. Written as DNA, the CDR3 is TGTGCCAGCAGTCCAACAGATACGCAGTATTTT.